This T cell receptor beta chain derives from a study of shared clonotypes between healthy human individuals. Sequenced by immunoSEQ multiplex PCR; TCRdb stores in-frame clones only, minus some. Of some 680,000 clones listed, around 73% are singletons. The sample holds a few counts of this clone. The J segment lost 0 bases and the V segment lost 5 bases, leaving 8 bases of the junction unmatched. CDR3 size: 16 residues. Germline lookup yields CDR1 SGHTA and CDR2 FQGNSA. The TCR sequence derives from a woman aged 30 to 39 in good health. The chain joins TRBV7-2 to TRBJ2-3; TRBD2 agrees at 7 bases. Sequenced sample: memory CD4+ T cells sorted from blood. Sample subset: CD45RA-negative fraction. The CDR3 bases are TGTGCCAGCAGCCGGCTAGCGGTTCAAAGCACAGATACGCAGTATTTT. Amino acids: CASSRLAVQSTDTQYF.